Each of the 18 T cell receptor beta chains below was sequenced from the same sample in a study of T cell changes during pregnancy in multiple sclerosis. The table came from immunoSEQ multiplex PCR; TCRdb's copy has only in-frame clones and leaves some out. The profile shows roughly 52,000 clones, 85% to 95% of them singletons. The sequences come from CD4+ T cells from peripheral blood mononuclear cells, collected in the third trimester of pregnancy. These receptors all come from a female donor with multiple sclerosis, enrolled in a pregnancy study.

This clone was seen once. The chain links TRBV19 to TRBJ1-5; D might be TRBD1 (5 bases). This CDR3 comprises 14 residues. CDR1 LNHDA and CDR2 SQIVND come from the germline V gene (reference sequence). Trimming cost V 2 bases and J 7 bases, with 12 bases left between them. In DNA form, the CDR3 reads TGTGCCAGTAGTATATGGGGGGGAGGCCAGCCCCAGCATTTT. Protein sequence: CASSIWGGGQPQHF.

V is TRBV6-5 and J is TRBJ2-1; 11 bases map to TRBD2. The germline V gene encodes CDR1 MNHEY and CDR2 SVGAGI. The ends lost 4 bases at V and 6 bases at J; junction bases unmatched: 5. CDR3 length equals 15 residues. DNA of the CDR3: TGTGCCAGCAGTTGGACTAGCGGGCCCACCAATGAGCAGTTCTTC. It translates to CASSWTSGPTNEQFF.

The gene calls are TRBV6-1 and TRBJ2-2; weak D call: TRBD1 (6 bases). Germline CDR1 reads MNHNS; CDR2 reads SASEGT. The CDR3 covers 17 residues. V was trimmed by 2 bases and J by 1 base, leaving 14 bases between them. CDR3 loop: CASSEPSWTVNTGELFF. CDR3 nucleotide sequence: TGTGCCAGCAGTGAACCCTCCTGGACAGTGAACACCGGGGAGCTGTTTTTT.

The chain carries TRBV7-9 and TRBJ2-7; 8 bases are shared with TRBD1. This CDR3 is built from 16 residues. CDR1 and CDR2 from the germline V gene are SEHNR and FQNEAQ (reference sequence). Trimming at V came to 7 bases and at J to 2 bases, leaving 13 bases not matched to a gene. The CDR3, as DNA: TGTGCCAGCACCCGGACAGGGTCTTTGTCAACCTACGAGCAGTACTTC. It is translated as CASTRTGSLSTYEQYF.

The rearrangement joins TRBV6-1 to TRBJ2-7, with D possibly matching TRBD2 (6 bases). With 8 bases removed from V and 5 bases from J, the gap between germline ends came to 10 bases. This CDR3 region has 11 residues. Germline CDR1 MNHNS, CDR2 SASEGT. For the CDR3, the DNA is TGTGCCAGCGCGGGGACGCACGAGCAGTACTTC. Translating it yields CASAGTHEQYF.

As to this clone: The sample carries other DNA sequences with the same CDR3. V and J are TRBV18 and TRBJ2-7; D not resolved. CDR1 and CDR2 from the germline V gene are KGHSH and LQKENI. V gave up 5 bases and J gave up 1 base, with 6 bases separating them. The CDR3 contains 12 residues. CDR3 nucleotide sequence: TGTGCCAGCTCATCTTCTTCCTACGAGCAGTACTTC. Translated: CASSSSSYEQYF. The variable domain in full, with the rest retrieved from reference TRBV18 and TRBJ2-7, is NAGVMQNPRHLVRRRGQEARLRCSPMKGHSHVYWYRQLPEEGLKFMVYLQKENIIDESGMPKERFSAEFPKEGPSILRIQQVVRGDSAAYFCASSSSSYEQYFGPGTRLTVT.

This clone was seen just once. This chain uses TRBV11-2 with TRBJ2-5; weak D call: TRBD2 (6 bases). V lost 8 bases to trimming and J lost 5 bases, with 21 bases between them. This CDR3 has 15 residues. Germline V gives CDR1 SGHAT, CDR2 FQNNGV. The CDR3 region is CASGPTGGVGETQYF. CDR3 nucleotides: TGTGCCAGCGGCCCAACAGGCGGGGTCGGGGAGACCCAGTACTTC. The variable domain in full, completed from reference TRBV11-2 and TRBJ2-5, reads EAGVAQSPRYKIIEKRQSVAFWCNPISGHATLYWYQQILGQGPKLLIQFQNNGVVDDSQLPKDRFSAERLKGVDSTLKIQPAKLEDSAVYLCASGPTGGVGETQYFGPGTRLLVL.

The chain joins TRBV19 to TRBJ2-7; D might be TRBD1 (6 bases). CDR3 length: 14 amino acids. The V and J ends lost 5 bases and 4 bases respectively, with 15 bases between them. Looked up from germline, CDR1 is LNHDA and CDR2 is SQIVND (reference sequence). CDR3 coding DNA: TGTGCCAGTAGTCGAACAGGGTCTGGTTACGAGCAGTACTTC. It codes for CASSRTGSGYEQYF.

The chain is built from TRBV9 and TRBJ2-2; 8 positions match TRBD1. Germline assignment: CDR1 SGDLS and CDR2 YYNGEE. The CDR3 extends over 18 amino acids. The ends lost 1 base at V and 0 bases at J; junction bases unmatched: 8. The DNA for the CDR3 is TGTGCCAGCAGCGTAAACCATGGGACAGGCGCGAACACCGGGGAGCTGTTTTTT. It yields the protein CASSVNHGTGANTGELFF.

CDR3 DNA: TGTGCCAGTAAAAGGGACAGGGGACTTCAGCCCCAGCATTTT. This gives the protein CASKRDRGLQPQHF. The rearrangement uses TRBV19 and TRBJ1-5, with 10 bases matching TRBD1. Trimming took 7 bases from V and 6 from J; bases not matched to a gene: 6. CDR3 size: 14 residues. Germline values: CDR1 LNHDA, CDR2 SQIVND (reference sequence).

A note on this clone: The germline gene is not matched at one end of the junction; a read error may be the cause. The chain joins TRBV5-4 to TRBJ2-3, with TRBD1 identical over 10 bases. The CDR3 has 16 amino acids. Germline values: CDR1 SGHNT, CDR2 YYREEE (reference sequence). The CDR3: CASSLGRTGGVGTQYF. The CDR3 nucleotides are TGTGCCAGCAGTTTGGGAAGGACAGGGGGTGTGGGTACGCAGTATTTT.

The chain joins TRBV29-1 to TRBJ2-7; a weak D match, TRBD1 (8 bases). The CDR3 is made up of 13 amino acids. V lost 7 bases and J 6 bases, leaving 19 bases between the germline ends. CDR1 is SQVTM and CDR2 is ANQGSEA in the germline V gene. The CDR3 DNA sequence: TGCAGCGCCGCACAGGGGGGGGAGTCCGAGCAGTACTTC. Its translation is CSAAQGGESEQYF.

The rearrangement uses TRBV2 and TRBJ2-3, with a weak D call TRBD2 (5 bases). Germline V gene sequence: CDR1 SNHLY, CDR2 FYNNEI. CDR3 length equals 14 residues. V was shortened by 7 bases and J by 0 bases, with 11 bases between the two germline ends. CDR3 coding DNA: TGTGCCAGCAACGGACGCGGGAGCACAGATACGCAGTATTTT. Translating gives CASNGRGSTDTQYF.

This clone was recorded once. The V and J genes are TRBV6-1 and TRBJ1-3; TRBD1 aligns across 10 bases. Germline V CDR1 and CDR2: MNHNS, SASEGT. CDR3 length equals 16 residues. The junction had 8 bases not matched to a gene; V was cut back by 0 bases and J by 9 bases. DNA of the CDR3: TGTGCCAGCAGTGAAGCTCCGGGACAGGGGATGTCCACCATATATTTT. Protein sequence: CASSEAPGQGMSTIYF.

V and J are TRBV5-4 and TRBJ1-1, with D possibly being TRBD1 (6 bases). V was trimmed by 3 bases and J by 0 bases, leaving 9 bases between them. CDR3 length: 14 amino acids. Per the germline V gene, CDR1 is SGHNT and CDR2 is YYREEE (reference sequence). CDR3 sequence reads: CASSYRDLNTEAFF. DNA of the CDR3: TGTGCCAGCAGCTACAGGGATTTGAACACTGAAGCTTTCTTT.

This clone was counted a single time. In DNA form, the CDR3 reads TGTGCCAGCAGTTTTCCGGGAGATACGCAGTATTTT. Protein product: CASSFPGDTQYF. This sequence joins TRBV27 and TRBJ2-3; D is ambiguous. Germline loops: CDR1 MNHEY, CDR2 SMNVEV (reference sequence). This CDR3 region has 12 residues. V lost 3 bases, J lost 5 bases, and 6 bases lay in between.

This chain connects TRBV7-3 to TRBJ2-2, with 11 bases that match TRBD2. The CDR3 has 16 amino acids. From germline, CDR1 is SGHTA and CDR2 FQGTGA. V shed 5 bases, J shed 6 bases, and the junction held 8 bases outside the gene matches. For the CDR3, the DNA is TGTGCCAGCAGCAATCCTAGCGGGGGGTGGTCCGGGGAGCTGTTTTTT. Its translation is CASSNPSGGWSGELFF.

The chain couples TRBV6-1 to TRBJ1-1; D gene uncertain. Germline CDR1 and CDR2: MNHNS and SASEGT. V was shortened by 5 bases and J by 1 base, with 2 bases between the two germline ends. The CDR3 sequence is 11 residues long. Written as DNA, the CDR3 is TGTGCCAGCAGTCGGAACACTGAAGCTTTCTTT. Translation gives CASSRNTEAFF.